This is a list of T cell receptor beta chains from one sample in a study of shared clonotypes between healthy human individuals. TCRdb's copy holds only in-frame clones and misses some; the assay was immunoSEQ multiplex PCR. The repertoire holds 2 million to 3 million clones, with roughly 93% as singletons. Sample: naive CD4+ T cells from PBMCs. Receptors were obtained from a man between 18 and 35 years old in good health. Some clones in this sample may be carry-over from other donors' samples. Both conserved end residues are part of each CDR3. Each record gives: V gene, clone size, J gene, D gene, CDR3 DNA, CDR3 protein. A D gene is named only where the DNA matches it firmly. Not all rows give a size; the values are once, few, many and, for expanded clones, a class.

V: TRBV6-6
size: once
J: TRBJ2-7
D: .
DNA: TGTGCCAGCAGTTCCCGGGACTGGCAGTACTTC
CDR3: CASSSRDWQYF

V: TRBV11-1
size: .
J: TRBJ2-3
D: .
DNA: TGTGCCAGCAGCTTAGCCGACGGGAGAAGCACAGATACGCAGTATTTT
CDR3: CASSLADGRSTDTQYF

V: TRBV6-5
size: .
J: TRBJ2-7
D: .
DNA: TGTGCCAGCAGTTACAAGGGGGGGTACGAGCAGTACTTC
CDR3: CASSYKGGYEQYF

V: TRBV15
size: .
J: TRBJ2-7
D: TRBD1
DNA: TGTGCCACCAGCAGAGGTCCCCCCGGGACAGACTCCTACGAGCAGTACTTC
CDR3: CATSRGPPGTDSYEQYF

V: TRBV9
size: .
J: TRBJ2-1
D: .
DNA: TGTGCCAGCAGCGGTCCGGGACAAAGTGAGCAGTTCTTC
CDR3: CASSGPGQSEQFF

V: TRBV2
size: .
J: TRBJ1-1
D: .
DNA: TGTGCCAGCAAAAGGGAGGTCGGCACTGAAGCTTTCTTT
CDR3: CASKREVGTEAFF

V: TRBV29-1
size: .
J: TRBJ2-5
D: TRBD1
DNA: TGCAGCGTACGACAGGGTGATTTAGAGACCCAGTACTTC
CDR3: CSVRQGDLETQYF

V: TRBV28
size: .
J: TRBJ1-4
D: TRBD1
DNA: TGTGCCAGCAGCGGACAGGGAGGAAAGACTAATGAAAAACTGTTTTTT
CDR3: CASSGQGGKTNEKLFF

V: TRBV7-3
size: .
J: TRBJ2-1
D: TRBD2
DNA: TGTGCCAGCAGCTCGCGGACTAGCGGGGGGCGTTCGGGTGAGCAGTTCTTC
CDR3: CASSSRTSGGRSGEQFF

V: TRBV4-1
size: .
J: TRBJ2-1
D: TRBD2
DNA: TGCGCCAGCAGCCAGCGGGAGCGGGATCGGAGATCTAATGAGCAGTTCTTC
CDR3: CASSQRERDRRSNEQFF

V: TRBV11-3
size: .
J: TRBJ1-3
D: .
DNA: TGTGCCAGCAGCCCTCATAAGGGGGGGATTGGTGAGAGAAACACCATATATTTT
CDR3: CASSPHKGGIGERNTIYF

V: TRBV28
size: .
J: TRBJ2-1
D: .
DNA: TGTGCCAGCAGTCTGACGCAAGAGCAGTTCTTC
CDR3: CASSLTQEQFF

V: TRBV6-6
size: .
J: TRBJ2-5
D: TRBD2
DNA: TGTGCCAGCAGTCTAGCGGGAGGCGGGCAAGAGACCCAGTACTTC
CDR3: CASSLAGGGQETQYF

V: TRBV19
size: .
J: TRBJ1-2
D: .
DNA: TGTGCCAGTAGTACCGGGACCAGGCGTGGCTACACCTTC
CDR3: CASSTGTRRGYTF

V: TRBV11-2
size: .
J: TRBJ1-6
D: .
DNA: TGTGCCAGCAGTCGCGTCGCAGGGCCTAATTCACCCCTCCACTTT
CDR3: CASSRVAGPNSPLHF

V: TRBV28
size: .
J: TRBJ2-7
D: TRBD1
DNA: TGTGCCAGCAGTTACCAGACAGGGGGTCCCTACGAGCAGTACTTC
CDR3: CASSYQTGGPYEQYF

V: TRBV27
size: .
J: TRBJ2-1
D: TRBD2
DNA: TGTGCCAGCAATCGACCGGGACTAGCATTCAATGAGCAGTTCTTC
CDR3: CASNRPGLAFNEQFF

V: TRBV5-5
size: .
J: TRBJ2-3
D: TRBD2
DNA: TGTGCCAGCAGCTTAGGCGGGGGAAGCACAGATACGCAGTATTTT
CDR3: CASSLGGGSTDTQYF

V: TRBV5-1
size: .
J: TRBJ1-2
D: .
DNA: TGCGCCAGCAGCCCCGGGTTGGCAGGGGTAGGCTATACCTTC
CDR3: CASSPGLAGVGYTF

V: TRBV5-8
size: once
J: TRBJ1-1
D: TRBD1
DNA: TGTGCCAGCAGCTTGGTGTGGGTAGGGGGCAGAGAGAACACTGAAGCTTTCTTT
CDR3: CASSLVWVGGRENTEAFF

V: TRBV18
size: .
J: TRBJ2-2
D: .
DNA: TGTGCCAGCTCACCAAGAAGGACAGAGAACACCGGGGAGCTGTTTTTT
CDR3: CASSPRRTENTGELFF

V: TRBV6-5
size: .
J: TRBJ1-5
D: TRBD1
DNA: TGTGCCAGCTCCCGGGACAGAAGCAATCAGCCCCAGCATTTT
CDR3: CASSRDRSNQPQHF

V: TRBV7-2
size: .
J: TRBJ1-5
D: .
DNA: TGTGCCAGCAGCCTTAGGTACAATCAGCCCCAGCATTTT
CDR3: CASSLRYNQPQHF

V: TRBV5-6
size: .
J: TRBJ1-1
D: TRBD1
DNA: TGTGCCAGCAGCTTCACCGACAGGGGCCAACAAGCTTTCTTT
CDR3: CASSFTDRGQQAFF

V: TRBV21-1
size: few
J: TRBJ1-2
D: .
DNA: TGTGCCAGCAGCACCTCGGGACAGGTCTTCGATGGCTACACCTTC
CDR3: CASSTSGQVFDGYTF

V: TRBV19
size: .
J: TRBJ1-4
D: .
DNA: TGTGCCAGTAGTACTACGGGCCCTGAAAAACTGTTTTTT
CDR3: CASSTTGPEKLFF

V: TRBV18
size: .
J: TRBJ2-3
D: TRBD2
DNA: TGTGCCAGCTCACCACTCCCGACTAGCGGGATTACAGATACGCAGTATTTT
CDR3: CASSPLPTSGITDTQYF

V: TRBV5-4
size: .
J: TRBJ1-2
D: TRBD1
DNA: TGTGCCAGCAGCCCAGGGGGACAGGTATCTGGCTACACCTTC
CDR3: CASSPGGQVSGYTF

V: TRBV28
size: .
J: TRBJ2-7
D: .
DNA: TGTGCCAGCAGAGGACAAGGGGGAACCTACGAGCAGTACTTC
CDR3: CASRGQGGTYEQYF

V: TRBV27
size: .
J: TRBJ2-3
D: .
DNA: TGTGCCAGCAGTTTACAGCCGGGGGTTCGCACAGATACGCAGTATTTT
CDR3: CASSLQPGVRTDTQYF

V: TRBV29-1
size: .
J: TRBJ2-3
D: .
DNA: TGCAGCGTTGAAGATCGCCGGGGGTCCACAGATACGCAGTATTTT
CDR3: CSVEDRRGSTDTQYF

V: TRBV2
size: .
J: TRBJ2-1
D: TRBD2
DNA: TGTGCCAGCAGCGGACTAGCGGGAGCGACGGACTCCTACAATGAGCAGTTCTTC
CDR3: CASSGLAGATDSYNEQFF

V: TRBV5-1
size: .
J: TRBJ1-1
D: .
DNA: TGCGCCAGCAGATTAACCGCCTCCCCGAACACTGAAGCTTTCTTT
CDR3: CASRLTASPNTEAFF

V: TRBV18
size: .
J: TRBJ2-6
D: .
DNA: TGTGCCAGCTCACCACGGGTGATCTCTGGGGCCAACGTCCTGACTTTC
CDR3: CASSPRVISGANVLTF

V: TRBV14
size: .
J: TRBJ2-7
D: .
DNA: TGTGCCAGCAGCCCAAGGGACTTCTACGAGCAGTACTTC
CDR3: CASSPRDFYEQYF

V: TRBV10-3
size: once
J: TRBJ1-1
D: TRBD1
DNA: TGTGCCATCAGTGAGGCCGGGACAGGGTTCATGAACACTGAAGCTTTCTTT
CDR3: CAISEAGTGFMNTEAFF

V: TRBV5-1
size: .
J: TRBJ1-4
D: .
DNA: TGCGCCAGCAGCTTGATGGGGGGAGGTAATGAAAAACTGTTTTTT
CDR3: CASSLMGGGNEKLFF

V: TRBV6-6
size: .
J: TRBJ1-5
D: .
DNA: TGTGCCAGCAGTTACTCGGGGCTGCTTAGCAATCAGCCCCAGCATTTT
CDR3: CASSYSGLLSNQPQHF

V: TRBV10-3
size: .
J: TRBJ2-7
D: .
DNA: TGTGCCATCAGTACCACCGGCCCGGGCTACGAGCAGTACTTC
CDR3: CAISTTGPGYEQYF

V: TRBV5-1
size: .
J: TRBJ2-7
D: TRBD1
DNA: TGCGCCAGCAGCCGACAGGGTTCCTACGAGCAGTACTTC
CDR3: CASSRQGSYEQYF

V: TRBV5-1
size: .
J: TRBJ2-1
D: .
DNA: TGCGCCAGCAGCTTGGATAGCGGAGGCCTCAACAATGAGCAGTTCTTC
CDR3: CASSLDSGGLNNEQFF

V: TRBV5-1
size: .
J: TRBJ1-4
D: TRBD1
DNA: TGCGCCAGCAGCCTGACAGGGGGCAATGAAAAACTGTTTTTT
CDR3: CASSLTGGNEKLFF

V: TRBV5-6
size: .
J: TRBJ2-3
D: .
DNA: TGTGCCAGCAGCTTTCGCACCGGCGGTAGCACAGATACGCAGTATTTT
CDR3: CASSFRTGGSTDTQYF

V: TRBV20-1
size: .
J: TRBJ1-2
D: .
DNA: TGCAGTGCCCCTGGTGGCTACACCTTC
CDR3: CSAPGGYTF

V: TRBV9
size: .
J: TRBJ2-7
D: .
DNA: TGTGCCAGCAGCGTAGAGGGCGGCGCGGCCTACGAGCAGTACTTC
CDR3: CASSVEGGAAYEQYF

V: TRBV27
size: .
J: TRBJ2-7
D: .
DNA: TGTGCCAGCAGGGAGCACGGGCAACCGCGGGAGCAGTACTTC
CDR3: CASREHGQPREQYF

V: TRBV28
size: .
J: TRBJ2-6
D: .
DNA: TGTGCCAGCAGTCCCGTCCGGGCACCTGGGGCCAACGTCCTGACTTTC
CDR3: CASSPVRAPGANVLTF

V: TRBV30
size: .
J: TRBJ1-1
D: .
DNA: TGTGCCTGGAGTTCCGGACCGAACACTGAAGCTTTCTTT
CDR3: CAWSSGPNTEAFF

V: TRBV10-3
size: .
J: TRBJ2-7
D: .
DNA: TGTGCCATCAGTGAAGGGTACTACGAGCAGTACTTC
CDR3: CAISEGYYEQYF

V: TRBV10-2
size: .
J: TRBJ2-3
D: .
DNA: TGCGGCTGTGGTACCTGGAGTAGCACAGATACGCAGTATTTT
CDR3: CGCGTWSSTDTQYF

V: TRBV19
size: .
J: TRBJ2-3
D: TRBD2
DNA: TGTGCCAGTCGACTAGCCGTCGCTAGCACAGATACGCAGTATTTT
CDR3: CASRLAVASTDTQYF

V: TRBV4-1
size: once
J: TRBJ1-3
D: .
DNA: TGCGCCAGCAGCCAAGAGACAGTTACGGGGGCGGTTGGAAACACCATATATTTT
CDR3: CASSQETVTGAVGNTIYF

V: TRBV27
size: .
J: TRBJ1-1
D: TRBD1
DNA: TGTGCCAGCAGTACCCGTCTGTTTTGGGACAGGCAAGCTTTCTTT
CDR3: CASSTRLFWDRQAFF

V: TRBV28
size: .
J: TRBJ1-5
D: .
DNA: TGTGCCAGCAGTCCCCTAAGGAAGGGCAATCAGCCCCAGCATTTT
CDR3: CASSPLRKGNQPQHF

V: TRBV6-5
size: .
J: TRBJ2-7
D: TRBD2
DNA: TGTGCCAGCAGCACCGGACTAGCGGCCTCCTACGAGCAGTACTTC
CDR3: CASSTGLAASYEQYF